Below, 23 T cell receptor beta chains from the same sample are listed, as sequenced in a study of blood T cell repertoires in COVID-19. Profiled with immunoSEQ multiplex PCR; TCRdb holds only in-frame clones, not every one. The sample holds over 250,000 clones; 80% to 95% are singletons and the top ten take 1.1%. Source material: PBMCs or T cells enriched from blood (not recorded which). These receptors were taken from a woman aged 25 to 39 who had recovered from COVID-19.

The V call is TRBV7-8, the J call TRBJ2-1; 7 bases are a match to TRBD1. The junction had 3 bases not matched to a gene; V was cut back by 0 bases and J by 7 bases. CDR1 and CDR2 from the germline V gene are SGHVS and FQNEAQ. CDR3 length equals 14 residues. The CDR3 region has the DNA TGTGCCAGCAGCTTAGCGCAGGGACAGAATGAGCAGTTCTTC. Translation gives CASSLAQGQNEQFF.

The chain uses TRBV28 and TRBJ2-2, with 10 nucleotides matching TRBD1. The germline gives CDR1 MDHEN, CDR2 SYDVKM. The CDR3 contains 14 residues. Unmatched junction bases numbered 6, after V lost 9 bases and J lost 5 bases. The CDR3 loop is CASFPGQGTGELFF. CDR3 sequence (DNA): TGTGCCAGTTTCCCGGGACAGGGGACCGGGGAGCTGTTTTTT.

The chain links TRBV19 to TRBJ2-3; D ambiguous. Germline values: CDR1 LNHDA, CDR2 SQIVND (reference sequence). V was pared by 7 bases and J by 3 bases, with 17 bases between. This CDR3 has 15 amino acids. CDR3 residues: CASTLGWAATDTQYF. The CDR3 nucleotides read TGTGCCAGTACCCTTGGGTGGGCAGCAACAGATACGCAGTATTTT. Looking up the rest from reference TRBV19 and TRBJ2-3 gives the full variable domain: DGGITQSPKYLFRKEGQNVTLSCEQNLNHDAMYWYRQDPGQGLRLIYYSQIVNDFQKGDIAEGYSVSREKKESFPLTVTSAQKNPTAFYLCASTLGWAATDTQYFGPGTRLTVL.

The chain joins TRBV12-3 or TRBV12-4 to TRBJ2-7; weak D call: TRBD2 (6 bases). The CDR3 has 13 residues. Trimming shortened V by 6 bases and J by 4 bases, and 13 bases separated the two germline ends. CDR3 DNA sequence: TGTGCCAGCAGCGGGACTCTCGCGTACGAGCAGTACTTC. Protein: CASSGTLAYEQYF.

The chain uses TRBV11-2 and TRBJ1-2, with D perhaps matching TRBD1 (5 bases). Looked up from germline, CDR1 is SGHAT and CDR2 is FQNNGV. The CDR3 consists of 15 residues. V was shortened by 4 bases and J by 1 base, with 13 bases between the two germline ends. The chain's CDR3 is CASSSAGVNNYGYTF. The CDR3 DNA follows: TGTGCCAGCAGCTCCGCGGGGGTGAATAACTATGGCTACACCTTC.

This sequence joins TRBV29-1 and TRBJ2-1; D uncertain. Trimming pared 3 bases from V and 7 bases from J, leaving 4 bases between. Germline V gene sequence: CDR1 SQVTM, CDR2 ANQGSEA. The CDR3 is made up of 10 amino acids. The DNA of the CDR3 is TGCAGCGTTGATTCGAATGAGCAGTTCTTC. Encoded protein: CSVDSNEQFF.

J is TRBJ2-1 and V is TRBV21-1; the listed D gene, TRBD2, was not tested against the DNA. TRBV21-1 represents a pseudogene. The CDR3 extends over 16 amino acids. The CDR3 loop reads CAPARGGLPPWDEQFF. The DNA of the CDR3 is TGTGCCCCAGCCCGAGGAGGACTTCCCCCTTGGGATGAGCAGTTCTTC.

The chain employs TRBV6-2 or TRBV6-3 and TRBJ2-1, with D maybe TRBD2 (5 bases). CDR3 length: 16 residues. V was trimmed by 8 bases and J by 6 bases, leaving 23 bases between them. Germline V gives CDR1 MNHEY, CDR2 SVGEGT. This chain's CDR3 is CASSYYPGLNFNEQFF. The CDR3 nucleotides are TGTGCCAGCTCTTACTACCCCGGACTGAACTTCAATGAGCAGTTCTTC.

The V call is TRBV14, the J call TRBJ2-7; 9 positions match TRBD1. The germline V gene has CDR1 SGHDN and CDR2 FVKESK. V lost 4 bases, J lost 5 bases, and 12 bases stayed unmatched. This CDR3 has 16 residues. CDR3 DNA: TGTGCCAGCAGCCTTCGGCCGGGACAGGGCGACCACGAGCAGTACTTC. Its protein product is CASSLRPGQGDHEQYF.

The chain couples TRBV28 to TRBJ2-7; tentatively, D is TRBD1 (6 bases). The germline gives CDR1 MDHEN, CDR2 SYDVKM. The CDR3 has 14 residues. V shed 8 bases and J shed 4 bases, with 18 bases lying between them. The CDR3 DNA reads as TGTGCCAGCCGGCGGCAGGGGAGTCGGTACGAGCAGTACTTC. Translation gives CASRRQGSRYEQYF.

The chain is built from TRBV29-1 and TRBJ1-3; D is ambiguous. V lost 0 bases to trimming and J lost 4 bases, with 7 bases between them. The CDR3 totals 13 residues. From germline, CDR1 is SQVTM and CDR2 ANQGSEA. CDR3 DNA sequence: TGCAGCGTTGAAGATCTAGACGGAAACACCATATATTTT. Translated, it gives CSVEDLDGNTIYF.

The J gene is TRBJ2-4, the V gene TRBV5-6; D gene unclear. The CDR3 length is 16 residues. Trimming left V 0 bases short and J 0 bases short, with 10 bases between. The germline V gene encodes CDR1 SGHDT and CDR2 YYEEEE. The CDR3 DNA reads TGTGCCAGCAGCTTGGGAAATAGTCTAGCCAAAAACATTCAGTACTTC. It codes for CASSLGNSLAKNIQYF.

The chain is built from TRBV7-9 and TRBJ1-4; 12 bases fit TRBD1. The V gene end was trimmed by 6 bases and the J gene end by 3 bases; junction bases not matched to a gene: 14. Germline loops: CDR1 SEHNR, CDR2 FQNEAQ (reference sequence). The length of the CDR3 is 19 residues. The CDR3 spells CASRSVPGQGALANEKLFF. DNA of the CDR3: TGTGCCAGCAGGTCCGTACCGGGACAGGGGGCGTTGGCTAATGAAAAACTGTTTTTT.

CDR3 bases: TGTGCCAGCAGTTTAACAGGGAGTGAGCAGTACTTC. It codes for CASSLTGSEQYF. This chain links TRBV27 with TRBJ2-7; TRBD1 might be the D (6 bases). V lost 2 bases, J lost 7 bases, and 9 bases lay in between. The CDR3 spans 12 residues. Germline V lookup: CDR1 MNHEY, CDR2 SMNVEV (reference sequence).

V and J are TRBV7-2 and TRBJ2-7; no clear D gene. The CDR3 sequence is 13 residues long. V lost 1 base, J lost 4 bases, and 8 bases lay in between. Germline V gene data show CDR1 as SGHTA and CDR2 as FQGNSA. The DNA for the CDR3 is TGTGCCAGCAGCTTAGAACTTGATTACGAGCAGTACTTC. Its translation is CASSLELDYEQYF. Full variable domain (missing parts from reference TRBV7-2 and TRBJ2-7): GAGVSQSPSNKVTEKGKDVELRCDPISGHTALYWYRQSLGQGLEFLIYFQGNSAPDKSGLPSDRFSAERTGGSVSTLTIQRTQQEDSAVYLCASSLELDYEQYFGPGTRLTVT.

V and J are TRBV21-1 and TRBJ1-4; the D call in the table, TRBD1, was not verified against the DNA. TRBV21-1 is described as a pseudogene. CDR3 size: 20 residues. The CDR3 loop is CASTRTGGNVGIATNEKLFF. CDR3 coding DNA: TGTGCCAGCACTCGGACAGGGGGCAACGTGGGGATTGCAACTAATGAAAAACTGTTTTTT.

V gene TRBV5-6 combines with J gene TRBJ2-5, with D tentatively TRBD1 (5 bases). Germline CDR1 and CDR2: SGHDT and YYEEEE. The CDR3 is 14 residues long. The V and J ends lost 3 bases and 5 bases respectively, with 14 bases between them. This CDR3 reads CASSSIPPGETQYF. In DNA form, the CDR3 reads TGTGCCAGCAGCTCTATACCCCCAGGGGAGACCCAGTACTTC. The full variable domain, rest sourced from reference TRBV5-6 and TRBJ2-5, is DAGVTQSPTHLIKTRGQQVTLRCSPKSGHDTVSWYQQALGQGPQFIFQYYEEEERQRGNFPDRFSGHQFPNYSSELNVNALLLGDSALYLCASSSIPPGETQYFGPGTRLLVL.

V gene TRBV24-1 combines with J gene TRBJ2-5; a weak D match, TRBD1 (6 bases). The V end lost 7 bases, the J end lost 2 bases, and 10 bases lay between the germline ends. The germline V gene encodes CDR1 KGHDR and CDR2 SFDVKD. The CDR3 totals 13 residues. The CDR3 DNA is TGTGCCACCAGACAGGGTGGGCAAGAGACCCAGTACTTC. Its protein product is CATRQGGQETQYF.

The V call is TRBV27, the J call TRBJ1-6, with 9 positions matching TRBD1. This CDR3 comprises 14 residues. From germline, CDR1 is MNHEY and CDR2 SMNVEV (reference sequence). J lost 7 bases, V lost 3 bases, and 1 base had no gene match. Here the CDR3 reads CASSFGQGNSPLHF. In DNA form, the CDR3 reads TGTGCCAGCAGTTTCGGACAGGGGAATTCACCCCTCCACTTT.

The chain joins TRBV30 to TRBJ2-7; D unresolved. The CDR3 runs to 14 residues. The germline V and J ends were trimmed by 3 bases and 4 bases, with 16 bases remaining between them. The germline V gene has CDR1 GTSNPN and CDR2 SVGIG (reference sequence). The CDR3 loop reads CAWRNNPPSYEQYF. The CDR3 region has the DNA TGTGCCTGGAGAAACAATCCCCCCTCTTACGAGCAGTACTTC.

This clone appeared once. The J gene is TRBJ2-1, the V gene TRBV6-5; 7 bases line up with TRBD2. J gave up 8 bases and V 4 bases, and 14 bases lay outside the gene matches. This CDR3 region has 16 residues. The germline V gene has CDR1 MNHEY and CDR2 SVGAGI. The CDR3: CASSFQGGNPPDEQFF. For the CDR3, the DNA is TGTGCCAGCAGTTTCCAGGGAGGGAATCCGCCGGATGAGCAGTTCTTC.

Note on this clone: At one end, the junction sequence differs from germline, possibly due to a read error. The rearrangement joins TRBV3-1 (or the pseudogene TRBV3-2) to TRBJ2-2, with TRBD2 as a possible D gene (6 bases). Germline-derived CDR1 and CDR2 are LGHDT and YNNKEL (reference sequence). The CDR3 covers 14 residues. CDR3 amino acids: CASGQRANTGELFF. Here the CDR3 DNA reads TGTGCCAGCGGCCAGCGGGCTAACACCGGGGAGCTGTTTTTT.

V gene TRBV4-3 combines with J gene TRBJ2-2; 8 positions match TRBD2. From germline, CDR1 is LGHNA and CDR2 YSLEER. V lost 5 bases, J lost 1 base, and 15 bases stayed unmatched. CDR3 length: 19 residues. CDR3 amino acids: CASSIQVTSGTRNTGELFF. CDR3 bases: TGCGCCAGCAGCATTCAAGTAACTAGCGGAACCCGGAACACCGGGGAGCTGTTTTTT.